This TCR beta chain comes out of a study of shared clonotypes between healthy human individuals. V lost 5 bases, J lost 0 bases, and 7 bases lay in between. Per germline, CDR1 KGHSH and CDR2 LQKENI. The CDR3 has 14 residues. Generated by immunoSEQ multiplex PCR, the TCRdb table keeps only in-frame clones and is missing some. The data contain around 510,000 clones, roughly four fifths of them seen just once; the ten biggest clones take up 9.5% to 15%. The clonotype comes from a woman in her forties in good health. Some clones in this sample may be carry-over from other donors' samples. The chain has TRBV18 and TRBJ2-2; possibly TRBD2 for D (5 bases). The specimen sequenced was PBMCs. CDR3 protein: CASSVGANTGELFF. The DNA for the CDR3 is TGTGCCAGCTCAGTCGGGGCGAACACCGGGGAGCTGTTTTTT.